A selection of T cell receptor beta chains follows, all from one sample in a study of blood T cell repertoires in COVID-19. Some clones are missing from TCRdb's copy, which holds only in-frame ones; the method was immunoSEQ multiplex PCR. The data show 100,000 to 150,000 clones, about 93% seen once. Sequencing was performed on peripheral blood. The receptors here all came from a man aged 50-59 years with COVID-19, enrolled during active disease. Each CDR3 is given with its conserved first and last residue. D genes are given only for firm matches. Rows may omit the clone size; those that give it use once, few, many or a size class.

>TRBV4-2|.|TRBD1|TRBJ1-4
CASSQDRNRGSGEKLFF
TGTGCCAGCAGCCAAGATCGGAACAGGGGTTCTGGTGAAAAACTGTTTTTT
>TRBV5-6|.|TRBD1|TRBJ1-2
CASSRGGTGNYGYTF
TGTGCCAGCAGCCGAGGGGGGACAGGCAACTATGGCTACACCTTC
>TRBV24-1|.|.|TRBJ1-2
CATSDTGYENGYTF
TGTGCCACCAGTGACACAGGATATGAGAATGGCTACACCTTC
>TRBV18|.|.|TRBJ2-2
CASSPDLQGSNTGELFF
TGTGCCAGCTCCCCGGATCTACAGGGCTCGAACACCGGGGAGCTGTTTTTT
>TRBV24-1|.|.|TRBJ2-2
CATGWGPGELFF
TGTGCCACCGGATGGGGGCCCGGGGAGCTGTTTTTT
>TRBV30|.|.|TRBJ2-1
CAWCEGYNEQFF
TGTGCCTGGTGTGAGGGGTACAATGAGCAGTTCTTC
>TRBV7-8|.|TRBD2|TRBJ2-1
CASSSQGLEVNEQFF
TGTGCCAGCAGCTCCCAGGGACTAGAAGTGAATGAGCAGTTCTTC
>TRBV7-9|.|.|TRBJ2-1
CASSLAGGKGEQFF
TGTGCCAGCAGCTTAGCGGGGGGAAAGGGTGAGCAGTTCTTC
>TRBV19|.|TRBD2|TRBJ2-1
CASPQTSGRAGGSYNEQFF
TGTGCCAGCCCTCAGACTAGCGGGAGGGCCGGTGGGTCCTACAATGAGCAGTTCTTC
>TRBV5-6|.|.|TRBJ2-1
CASSLIRVSGEQFF
TGTGCCAGCAGCTTGATACGGGTTTCGGGTGAGCAGTTCTTC
>TRBV5-1|.|TRBD2|TRBJ2-7
CASSLNPGLAGEQYF
TGCGCCAGCAGCTTGAATCCGGGACTAGCGGGCGAGCAGTACTTC
>TRBV28|.|TRBD1|TRBJ1-4
CASSLDRVVEKLFF
TGTGCCAGCAGTTTGGACAGGGTCGTTGAAAAACTGTTTTTT
>TRBV13|.|TRBD2|TRBJ2-7
CASSQGLAGGYEQYF
TGTGCCAGCAGCCAGGGACTAGCGGGGGGCTACGAGCAGTACTTC
>TRBV2|.|.|TRBJ1-5
CASSEIDSSNQPQHF
TGTGCCAGCAGTGAAATCGACAGTAGCAATCAGCCCCAGCATTTT
>TRBV19|.|TRBD2|TRBJ2-1
CASSLQRDREQFF
TGTGCCAGTAGCCTCCAGCGGGACCGGGAGCAGTTCTTC
>TRBV19|.|.|TRBJ2-5
CASSRTRKETQYF
TGTGCCAGTAGTAGGACAAGGAAAGAGACCCAGTACTTC
>TRBV9|.|.|TRBJ2-1
CASSVAAGYEQFF
TGTGCCAGCAGCGTCGCAGCGGGCTATGAGCAGTTCTTC
>TRBV7-3|.|.|TRBJ2-3
CASSSGQKRTDTQYF
TGTGCCAGCAGCTCTGGACAGAAACGCACAGATACGCAGTATTTT
>TRBV6-2/TRBV6-3|.|TRBD1|TRBJ2-7
CASSYEDRETYEQYF
TGTGCCAGCAGTTACGAGGACAGGGAAACCTACGAGCAGTACTTC
>TRBV3-1/TRBV3-2|.|.|TRBJ2-1
CASSRQYNEQFF
TGTGCCAGCAGCCGACAGTACAATGAGCAGTTCTTC
>TRBV25-1|once|TRBD1|TRBJ1-1
CASSDSGGNEAFF
TGTGCCAGCAGTGACTCAGGGGGAAATGAAGCTTTCTTT
>TRBV9|.|.|TRBJ2-4
CASSVGGSKNIQYF
TGTGCCAGCAGCGTAGGCGGTTCCAAAAACATTCAGTACTTC
>TRBV29-1|.|TRBD2|TRBJ2-1
CSVAGTSAFAEQFF
TGCAGCGTTGCCGGGACTAGTGCGTTCGCTGAGCAGTTCTTC
>TRBV11-2|once|TRBD2|TRBJ2-1
CASTPGSGMYNEQFF
TGTGCCAGCACCCCAGGTAGCGGGATGTACAATGAGCAGTTCTTC
>TRBV29-1|once|.|TRBJ2-2
CSVERQGSGELFF
TGCAGCGTTGAAAGGCAGGGAAGCGGGGAGCTGTTTTTT
>TRBV27|.|TRBD2|TRBJ2-3
CASSKRETDTQYF
TGTGCCAGCAGCAAGCGGGAGACAGATACGCAGTATTTT
>TRBV10-3|.|TRBD1|TRBJ2-1
CAISELGQGAKNEQFF
TGTGCCATCAGTGAGTTAGGGCAGGGGGCAAAAAATGAGCAGTTCTTC
>TRBV7-9|.|.|TRBJ1-3
CASSSGSQGGNTIYF
TGTGCCAGCAGCTCAGGCAGCCAGGGAGGAAACACCATATATTTT
>TRBV5-4|.|.|TRBJ2-2
CASSSTGPGELFF
TGTGCCAGCAGCTCGACGGGTCCCGGGGAGCTGTTTTTT
>TRBV2|.|.|TRBJ1-1
CASSDRGMGTEAFF
TGTGCCAGCAGTGATCGGGGAATGGGAACTGAAGCTTTCTTT
>TRBV30|.|.|TRBJ1-2
CAWGEEGSRGYTF
TGTGCCTGGGGGGAGGAGGGGTCGCGTGGCTACACCTTC
>TRBV3-1/TRBV3-2|.|.|TRBJ1-1
CASSQEDRNTEAFF
TGTGCCAGCAGCCAAGAAGACAGGAACACTGAAGCTTTCTTT
>TRBV6-5|.|.|TRBJ1-1
CASSNYRNTEAFF
TGTGCCAGCAGTAACTACAGGAACACTGAAGCTTTCTTT
>TRBV27|once|.|TRBJ2-7
CASSLSEAYEQYF
TGTGCCAGCAGTTTATCCGAGGCCTACGAGCAGTACTTC
>TRBV6-5|.|.|TRBJ2-2
CASSSGLNTGELFF
TGTGCCAGCAGTTCCGGACTCAACACCGGGGAGCTGTTTTTT
>TRBV7-3|.|TRBD2|TRBJ2-1
CASSTRTSDEQFF
TGTGCCAGCAGCACTAGGACTAGCGATGAGCAGTTCTTC
>TRBV11-3|.|.|TRBJ2-2
CASSQKNTGELFF
TGTGCCAGCAGCCAGAAGAACACCGGGGAGCTGTTTTTT
>TRBV14|once|.|TRBJ2-7
CASRGGSYEQYF
TGTGCCAGCAGAGGGGGATCCTACGAGCAGTACTTC
>TRBV30|.|.|TRBJ1-1
CAWSFPTDMNTEAFF
TGTGCCTGGAGTTTTCCCACGGACATGAACACTGAAGCTTTCTTT
>TRBV10-1|.|TRBD2|TRBJ2-3
CASSETSGDTQYF
TGCGCCAGCAGTGAAACTAGCGGAGATACGCAGTATTTT
>TRBV7-9|.|TRBD1|TRBJ1-2
CASSLPSQGATTGYTF
TGTGCCAGCAGCTTACCCTCACAGGGGGCAACGACGGGCTACACCTTC
>TRBV19|once|TRBD1|TRBJ2-5
CASSEPGTGGLETQYF
TGTGCCAGTAGTGAACCCGGGACAGGGGGGCTAGAGACCCAGTACTTC
>TRBV5-1|.|TRBD1|TRBJ1-6
CASSFGTGVSPLHF
TGCGCCAGCAGCTTCGGGACAGGGGTATCACCCCTCCACTTT
>TRBV7-2|.|TRBD2|TRBJ2-2
CASSPSGTSGRKELFF
TGTGCCAGCAGCCCCTCCGGGACTAGCGGGAGAAAGGAGCTGTTTTTT
>TRBV24-1|once|.|TRBJ1-1
CATSDSGTEAFF
TGTGCCACCAGTGATAGCGGCACTGAAGCTTTCTTT
>TRBV19|.|TRBD1|TRBJ1-5
CASTDRLNQPQHF
TGTGCCAGTACGGACAGGTTAAATCAGCCCCAGCATTTT
>TRBV11-2|.|.|TRBJ2-3
CASSPLGGGRADTQYF
TGTGCCAGCAGCCCTCTAGGGGGAGGGAGAGCAGATACGCAGTATTTT